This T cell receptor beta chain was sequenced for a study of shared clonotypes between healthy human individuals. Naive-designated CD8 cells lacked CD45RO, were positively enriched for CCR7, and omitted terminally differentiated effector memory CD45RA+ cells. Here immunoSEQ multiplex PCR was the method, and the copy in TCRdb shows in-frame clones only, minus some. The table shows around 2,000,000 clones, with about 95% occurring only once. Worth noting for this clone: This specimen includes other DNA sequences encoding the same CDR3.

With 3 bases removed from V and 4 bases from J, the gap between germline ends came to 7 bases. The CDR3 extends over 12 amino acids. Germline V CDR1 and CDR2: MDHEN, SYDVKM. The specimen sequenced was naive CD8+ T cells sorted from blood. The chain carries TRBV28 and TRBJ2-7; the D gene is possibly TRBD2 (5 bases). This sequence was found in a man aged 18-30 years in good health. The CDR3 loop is CASSLRGYEQYF. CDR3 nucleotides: TGTGCCAGCAGTTTGAGAGGGTACGAGCAGTACTTC.